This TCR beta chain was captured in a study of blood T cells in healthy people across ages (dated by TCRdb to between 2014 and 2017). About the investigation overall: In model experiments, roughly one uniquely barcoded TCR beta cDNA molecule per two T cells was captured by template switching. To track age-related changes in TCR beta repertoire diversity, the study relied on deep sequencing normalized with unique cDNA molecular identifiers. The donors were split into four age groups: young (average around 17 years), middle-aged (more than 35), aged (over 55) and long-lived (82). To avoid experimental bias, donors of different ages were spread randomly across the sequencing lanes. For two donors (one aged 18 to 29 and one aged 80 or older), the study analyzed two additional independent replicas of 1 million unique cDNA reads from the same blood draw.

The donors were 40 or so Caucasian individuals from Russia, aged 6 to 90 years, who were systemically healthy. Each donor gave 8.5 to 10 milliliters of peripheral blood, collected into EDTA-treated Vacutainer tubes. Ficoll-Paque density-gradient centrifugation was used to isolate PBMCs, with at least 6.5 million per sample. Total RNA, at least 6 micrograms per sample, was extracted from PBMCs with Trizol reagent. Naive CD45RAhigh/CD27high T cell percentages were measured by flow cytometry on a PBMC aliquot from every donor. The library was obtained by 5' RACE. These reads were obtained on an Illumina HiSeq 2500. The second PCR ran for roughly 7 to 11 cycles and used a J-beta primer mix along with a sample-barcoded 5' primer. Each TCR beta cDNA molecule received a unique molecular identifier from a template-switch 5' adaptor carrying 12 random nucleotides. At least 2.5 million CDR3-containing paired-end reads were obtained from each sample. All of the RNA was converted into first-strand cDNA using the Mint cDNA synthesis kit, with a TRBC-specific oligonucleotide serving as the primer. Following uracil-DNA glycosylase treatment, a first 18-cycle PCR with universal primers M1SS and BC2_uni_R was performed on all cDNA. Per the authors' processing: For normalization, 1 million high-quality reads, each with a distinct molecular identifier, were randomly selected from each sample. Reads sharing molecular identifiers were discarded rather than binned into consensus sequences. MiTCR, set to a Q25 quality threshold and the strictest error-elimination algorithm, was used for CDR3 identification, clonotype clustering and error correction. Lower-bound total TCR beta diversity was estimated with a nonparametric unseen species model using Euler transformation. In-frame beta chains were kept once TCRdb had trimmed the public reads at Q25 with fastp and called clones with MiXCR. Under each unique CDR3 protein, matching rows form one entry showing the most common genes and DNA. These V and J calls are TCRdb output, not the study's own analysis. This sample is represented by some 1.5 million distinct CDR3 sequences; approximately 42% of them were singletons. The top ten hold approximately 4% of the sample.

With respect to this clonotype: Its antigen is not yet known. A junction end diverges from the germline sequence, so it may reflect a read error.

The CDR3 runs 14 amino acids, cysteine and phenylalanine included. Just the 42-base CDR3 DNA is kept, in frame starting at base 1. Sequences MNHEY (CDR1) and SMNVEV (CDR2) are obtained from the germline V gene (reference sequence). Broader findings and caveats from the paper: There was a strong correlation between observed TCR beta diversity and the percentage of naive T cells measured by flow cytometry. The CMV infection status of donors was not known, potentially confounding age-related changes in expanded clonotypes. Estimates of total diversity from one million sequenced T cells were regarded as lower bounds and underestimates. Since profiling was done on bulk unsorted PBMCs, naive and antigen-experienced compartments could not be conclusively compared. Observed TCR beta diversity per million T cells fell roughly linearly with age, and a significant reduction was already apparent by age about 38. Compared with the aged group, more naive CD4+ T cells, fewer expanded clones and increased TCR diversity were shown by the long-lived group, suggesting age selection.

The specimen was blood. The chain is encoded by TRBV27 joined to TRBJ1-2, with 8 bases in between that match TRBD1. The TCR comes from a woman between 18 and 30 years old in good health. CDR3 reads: CAGRGTGDNYGYTF. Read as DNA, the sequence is TGTGCCGGCAGGGGGACAGGTGATAACTATGGCTACACCTTC.